There are many counts of the clone carrying this T cell receptor beta chain. Via MiXCR, TCRdb re-called the 5' RACE reads, giving one row per CDR3 protein. The table lists 500,000 to 650,000 distinct CDR3 sequences, more than 9% of them singletons, with under 15% in the top ten. The V segment lost 3 bases and the J segment 4 bases; nucleotides outside the gene matches: 3. Germline V CDR1 and CDR2: SGHVS, FQNEAQ. This CDR3 region has 15 residues. The entry originates in a study of T cells after yellow fever vaccination. The overall study: SMART-Seq v4 Ultra Low Input prepared libraries from low-cell fractions.

The chain uses TRBV7-8 and TRBJ2-3, with TRBD1 matching 11 bases. The material sequenced was PBMCs, taken on the day of the yellow fever booster vaccination. The source is a man younger than 40 who received the YFV17D yellow fever vaccine. This CDR3 reads CASSFRTGGADTQYF. CDR3 bases: TGTGCCAGCAGCTTTAGGACAGGGGGCGCAGATACGCAGTATTTT.